Listed below are T cell receptor beta chains from one sample, sequenced in a study of tumor-infiltrating lymphocytes in localized non-small cell lung cancer. Assay used: immunoSEQ multiplex PCR; TCRdb lists only in-frame clones, some missing. The sample holds roughly 8,000 clones, just under 65% seen once. The sample taken for sequencing was uninvolved lung tissue not adjacent to the tumor. The source is a human donor with non-small cell lung cancer. Both conserved end residues are part of each CDR3. The size field is filled for only some rows; it gives once, few, many or a size class.

j_gene: TRBJ1-1
v_gene: TRBV5-1
abundance: .
CDR3aa: CASTPNRVGNTEAFF

j_gene: TRBJ1-1
v_gene: TRBV7-2
abundance: .
CDR3aa: CASSSSRQGNTEAFF

j_gene: TRBJ1-2
v_gene: TRBV5-1
abundance: .
CDR3aa: CASSSGQGYGYTF

j_gene: TRBJ1-3
v_gene: TRBV5-6
abundance: .
CDR3aa: CASSFPGGNTIYF

j_gene: TRBJ2-7
v_gene: TRBV2
abundance: few
CDR3aa: CASLRSNEQYF

j_gene: TRBJ2-3
v_gene: TRBV11-2
abundance: .
CDR3aa: CASSLLAGAGDTQYF

j_gene: TRBJ2-1
v_gene: TRBV30
abundance: .
CDR3aa: CAWSPTSGGNEQFF

j_gene: TRBJ1-2
v_gene: TRBV10-3
abundance: .
CDR3aa: CAIGTGERYGYTF

j_gene: TRBJ2-1
v_gene: TRBV27
abundance: .
CDR3aa: CASSLGSSSYNEQFF

j_gene: TRBJ2-2
v_gene: TRBV27
abundance: .
CDR3aa: CASSLLAPGELFF

j_gene: TRBJ2-2
v_gene: TRBV12-5
abundance: .
CDR3aa: CASGLGQSTGELFF

j_gene: TRBJ2-2
v_gene: TRBV6-1
abundance: .
CDR3aa: CATKGQVLGELFF

j_gene: TRBJ1-1
v_gene: TRBV10-1
abundance: .
CDR3aa: CASSEVLSAEAFF

j_gene: TRBJ2-5
v_gene: TRBV13
abundance: few
CDR3aa: CASSTGRLHQETQYF

j_gene: TRBJ1-1
v_gene: TRBV6-4
abundance: few
CDR3aa: CASSVLGDTEAFF

j_gene: TRBJ1-2
v_gene: TRBV7-2
abundance: .
CDR3aa: CASSLGRGTDGYTF

j_gene: TRBJ1-2
v_gene: TRBV7-9
abundance: once
CDR3aa: CASSLGGRGSGYTF

j_gene: TRBJ1-6
v_gene: TRBV30
abundance: .
CDR3aa: CAWSFHGTRNSPLHF

j_gene: TRBJ2-3
v_gene: TRBV7-8
abundance: .
CDR3aa: CASSPRQGETDTQYF

j_gene: TRBJ2-7
v_gene: TRBV9
abundance: few
CDR3aa: CASSVGLGGQGYEQYF

j_gene: TRBJ2-7
v_gene: TRBV6-5
abundance: once
CDR3aa: CASGETGRPYEQYF

j_gene: TRBJ2-1
v_gene: TRBV9
abundance: .
CDR3aa: CASSVVGFGNEQFF

j_gene: TRBJ1-2
v_gene: TRBV5-6
abundance: .
CDR3aa: CASSAAGATYGYTF

j_gene: TRBJ1-5
v_gene: TRBV5-1
abundance: once
CDR3aa: CASSLGDVGEAQPQHF

j_gene: TRBJ2-1
v_gene: TRBV27
abundance: .
CDR3aa: CASSLRGSYNEQFF

j_gene: TRBJ1-5
v_gene: TRBV30
abundance: .
CDR3aa: CAWSTGAGQPQHF

j_gene: TRBJ2-1
v_gene: TRBV5-1
abundance: few
CDR3aa: CASSLDRYNEQFF

j_gene: TRBJ1-2
v_gene: TRBV5-6
abundance: once
CDR3aa: CASSLAQGFFYGYTF

j_gene: TRBJ1-1
v_gene: TRBV5-1
abundance: few
CDR3aa: CASSLGTGVTEAFF

j_gene: TRBJ1-1
v_gene: TRBV20-1
abundance: .
CDR3aa: CSAAFGTEAFF

j_gene: TRBJ1-2
v_gene: TRBV30
abundance: few
CDR3aa: CAWSLRFDGYTF

j_gene: TRBJ1-1
v_gene: TRBV30
abundance: .
CDR3aa: CAWSRGAEAFF

j_gene: TRBJ2-7
v_gene: TRBV9
abundance: .
CDR3aa: CASSVGPGSSYEQYF

j_gene: TRBJ2-3
v_gene: TRBV11-1
abundance: .
CDR3aa: CASSPNIAGGSDTQYF

j_gene: TRBJ1-1
v_gene: TRBV29-1
abundance: .
CDR3aa: CSVHPGAGDAEAFF

j_gene: TRBJ2-7
v_gene: TRBV2
abundance: once
CDR3aa: CASSSTSQQYF

j_gene: TRBJ2-7
v_gene: TRBV6-1
abundance: .
CDR3aa: CASSEGGIYEQYF

j_gene: TRBJ2-1
v_gene: TRBV30
abundance: .
CDR3aa: CAHRGGSSYNEQFF

j_gene: TRBJ2-7
v_gene: TRBV11-3
abundance: .
CDR3aa: CGPHEQYF

j_gene: TRBJ1-1
v_gene: TRBV29-1
abundance: .
CDR3aa: CSGRQGKLGNTEAFF

j_gene: TRBJ2-1
v_gene: TRBV7-9
abundance: .
CDR3aa: CASSFQTGTPDNEQFF

j_gene: TRBJ2-2
v_gene: TRBV19
abundance: .
CDR3aa: CASSGQAATNTGELFF

j_gene: TRBJ2-1
v_gene: TRBV29-1
abundance: .
CDR3aa: CSVEPYNEQFF

j_gene: TRBJ1-1
v_gene: TRBV30
abundance: .
CDR3aa: CACGQGRTEAFF

j_gene: TRBJ2-5
v_gene: TRBV2
abundance: .
CDR3aa: CASKRGTQETQYF

j_gene: TRBJ2-2
v_gene: TRBV7-7
abundance: .
CDR3aa: CASSLSPGSGELFF

j_gene: TRBJ1-2
v_gene: TRBV29-1
abundance: .
CDR3aa: CSVEVTATTAAGGYTF

j_gene: TRBJ1-3
v_gene: TRBV4-1
abundance: once
CDR3aa: CASSQDTNLNTIYF

j_gene: TRBJ2-1
v_gene: TRBV25-1
abundance: .
CDR3aa: CASSESGHRRNNEQFF

j_gene: TRBJ1-1
v_gene: TRBV7-2
abundance: .
CDR3aa: CASSQRFREAFF

j_gene: TRBJ1-1
v_gene: TRBV5-1
abundance: .
CDR3aa: CASSASGNTEAFF

j_gene: TRBJ2-5
v_gene: TRBV10-1
abundance: .
CDR3aa: CASSQQLDGETQYF

j_gene: TRBJ1-3
v_gene: TRBV6-5
abundance: few
CDR3aa: CASSSKTGSGNTIYF

j_gene: TRBJ2-7
v_gene: TRBV12-5
abundance: medium-sized
CDR3aa: CASGLGTGSYEQYF

j_gene: TRBJ2-7
v_gene: TRBV5-1
abundance: .
CDR3aa: CASSFLDTQLEQYF

j_gene: TRBJ1-2
v_gene: TRBV5-1
abundance: .
CDR3aa: CASRSSLSERTDTF

j_gene: TRBJ2-2
v_gene: TRBV5-4
abundance: .
CDR3aa: CASSTRLAGALGTGELFF